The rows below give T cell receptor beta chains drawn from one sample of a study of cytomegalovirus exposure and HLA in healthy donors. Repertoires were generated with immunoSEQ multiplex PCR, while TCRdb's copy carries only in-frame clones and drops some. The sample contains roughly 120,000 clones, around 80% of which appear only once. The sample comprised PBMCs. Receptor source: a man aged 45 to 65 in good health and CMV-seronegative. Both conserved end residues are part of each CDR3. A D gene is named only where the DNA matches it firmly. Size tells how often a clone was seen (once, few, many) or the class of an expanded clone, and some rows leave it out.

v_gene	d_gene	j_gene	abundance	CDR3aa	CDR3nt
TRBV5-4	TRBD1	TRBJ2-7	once	CASSLDRGYEQYF	TGTGCCAGCAGCCTGGACAGGGGCTACGAGCAGTACTTC
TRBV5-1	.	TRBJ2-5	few	CASSPMTEETQYF	TGCGCCAGCAGCCCCATGACTGAAGAGACCCAGTACTTC
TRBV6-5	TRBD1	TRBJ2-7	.	CASSRDRGYEQYF	TGTGCCAGCAGTCGAGACAGGGGCTACGAGCAGTACTTC
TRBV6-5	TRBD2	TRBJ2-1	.	CASSLLAGGEQFF	TGTGCCAGCAGTCTACTTGCGGGAGGTGAGCAGTTCTTC
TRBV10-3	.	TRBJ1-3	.	CAISEFGKRGNTIYF	TGTGCCATCAGTGAGTTCGGGAAGAGAGGAAACACCATATATTTT
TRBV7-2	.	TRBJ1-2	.	CASSQVGAYGYTF	TGTGCCAGCAGCCAGGTGGGGGCCTATGGCTACACCTTC
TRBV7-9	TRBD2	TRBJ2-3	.	CASSPGLADYTDTQYF	TGTGCCAGCAGCCCGGGACTAGCGGACTACACAGATACGCAGTATTTT
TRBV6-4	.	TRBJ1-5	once	CASSSQRDQPQHF	TGTGCCAGCAGTTCTCAGAGGGATCAGCCCCAGCATTTT
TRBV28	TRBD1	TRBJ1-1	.	CASSSAQGSWTEAFF	TGTGCCAGCAGTTCAGCACAGGGGTCTTGGACTGAAGCTTTCTTT
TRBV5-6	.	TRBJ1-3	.	CASSLPSAPLSGNTIYF	TGTGCCAGCAGCTTGCCATCCGCGCCGCTATCTGGAAACACCATATATTTT
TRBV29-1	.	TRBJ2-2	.	CSVGRGGELFF	TGCAGCGTTGGGAGAGGGGGGGAGCTGTTTTTT
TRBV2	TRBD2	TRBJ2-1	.	CASTAGGLREQFF	TGTGCCAGCACAGCGGGAGGGCTTAGGGAGCAGTTCTTC
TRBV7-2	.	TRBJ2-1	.	CASSQGLASYNEQFF	TGTGCCAGCAGCCAAGGACTCGCCTCCTACAATGAGCAGTTCTTC
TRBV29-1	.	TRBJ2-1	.	CSVDSWSEQFF	TGCAGCGTTGATTCTTGGAGTGAGCAGTTCTTC
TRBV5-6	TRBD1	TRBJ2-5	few	CASSLNRGEQYF	TGTGCCAGCAGTTTAAACAGGGGTGAGCAGTACTTC
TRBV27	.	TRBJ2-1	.	CASSEARDEQFF	TGTGCCAGCAGTGAGGCGCGAGATGAGCAGTTCTTC
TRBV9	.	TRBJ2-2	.	CASSSLGKEAGELFF	TGTGCCAGCAGCTCTCTGGGCAAGGAAGCCGGGGAGCTGTTTTTT
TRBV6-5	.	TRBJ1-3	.	CASSNINTIYF	TGTGCCAGCAGTAATATAAACACCATATATTTT
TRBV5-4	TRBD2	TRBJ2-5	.	CASSSLQRAGGRQETQYF	TGTGCCAGCAGTTCGCTTCAAAGAGCGGGGGGGCGGCAAGAGACCCAGTACTTC
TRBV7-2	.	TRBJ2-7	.	CASSLGESSYEQYF	TGTGCCAGCAGCTTAGGTGAGAGCTCCTACGAGCAGTACTTC
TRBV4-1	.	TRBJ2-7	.	CASSQEGRPPYHEQYF	TGCGCCAGCAGCCAAGAGGGGCGGCCCCCCTACCACGAGCAGTACTTC
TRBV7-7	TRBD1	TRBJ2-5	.	CASSLGQGSSPPYF	TGTGCTAGCAGCTTAGGACAGGGGTCATCCCCCCCGTACTTC
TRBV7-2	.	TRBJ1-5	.	CASSLDSKPQHF	TGTGCCAGCAGCTTAGACAGTAAGCCCCAGCATTTT
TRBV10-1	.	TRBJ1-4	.	CASSESKSGGNEKLFF	TGCGCCAGCAGTGAGTCGAAAAGCGGAGGTAATGAAAAACTGTTTTTT
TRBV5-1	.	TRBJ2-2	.	CASGITGNTGELFF	TGCGCCAGCGGAATTACAGGGAACACCGGGGAGCTGTTTTTT
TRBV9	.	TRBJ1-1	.	CASSVRSGSAEAFF	TGTGCCAGCAGCGTAAGGTCGGGGAGCGCTGAAGCTTTCTTT
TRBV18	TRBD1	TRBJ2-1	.	CASSPPTGERLNEQFF	TGTGCCAGCTCACCGCCGACAGGGGAGAGGCTCAATGAGCAGTTCTTC
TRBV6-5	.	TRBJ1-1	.	CASSYRRQGEAFF	TGTGCCAGCAGTTACCGTCGGCAGGGGGAAGCTTTCTTT
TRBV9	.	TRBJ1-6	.	CASSVTVAHNSPLHF	TGTGCCAGCAGCGTGACAGTGGCTCATAATTCACCCCTCCACTTT
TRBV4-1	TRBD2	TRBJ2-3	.	CPSSQDFRGGDTQYF	TGCCCCAGCAGCCAAGATTTTCGGGGGGGGGATACGCAGTATTTT
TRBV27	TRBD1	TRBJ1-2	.	CASSPRGSTGAFSYPF	TGTGCCAGCAGTCCAAGGGGGTCGACAGGGGCCTTTAGCTACCCCTTC
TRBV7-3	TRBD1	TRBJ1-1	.	CASRQGAHTEAFF	TGTGCCAGCAGACAGGGGGCGCATACTGAAGCTTTCTTT
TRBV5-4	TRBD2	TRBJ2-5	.	CASSPLTSGPGTQYF	TGTGCCAGCAGCCCCCTGACTAGCGGCCCAGGAACCCAGTACTTC
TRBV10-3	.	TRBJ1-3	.	CATRPLDYRGNTIYF	TGTGCCACCAGGCCCCTTGATTATAGAGGAAACACCATATATTTT
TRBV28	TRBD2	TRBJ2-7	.	CASGSGNSIFYEQYF	TGTGCCAGCGGTAGCGGGAACAGTATATTCTACGAGCAGTACTTC
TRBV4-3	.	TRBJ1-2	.	CASSREPGNYGYTF	TGCGCCAGCAGCCGGGAGCCGGGCAACTATGGCTACACCTTC
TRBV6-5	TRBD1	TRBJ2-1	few	CASSGPGQAVQEQFF	TGTGCCAGCAGTGGCCCGGGACAGGCTGTACAGGAGCAGTTCTTC
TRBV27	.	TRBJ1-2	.	CASSPTRVSYGYTF	TGTGCCAGCAGTCCTACCAGGGTAAGCTATGGCTACACCTTC
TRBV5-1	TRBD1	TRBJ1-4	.	CASSRQGAPATNEKLFF	TGCGCCAGCAGCAGACAGGGGGCCCCCGCAACTAATGAAAAACTGTTTTTT
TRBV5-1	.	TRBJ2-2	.	CASSFQGNTGELFF	TGCGCCAGCAGCTTTCAGGGTAACACCGGGGAGCTGTTTTTT
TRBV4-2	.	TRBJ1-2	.	CASSQEGGDYGYTF	TGTGCCAGCAGCCAAGAGGGGGGTGACTATGGCTACACCTTC
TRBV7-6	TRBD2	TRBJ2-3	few	CASSSPTSGGADTQYF	TGTGCCAGCAGTTCTCCTACTAGCGGAGGTGCAGATACGCAGTATTTT
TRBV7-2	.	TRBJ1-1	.	CASSLLRRTEAFF	TGTGCCAGCAGCCTCTTACGGAGGACTGAAGCTTTCTTT
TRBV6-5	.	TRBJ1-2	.	CASSQRTANYGYPF	TGTGCCAGCAGCCAGAGGACAGCCAACTATGGCTACCCCTTC
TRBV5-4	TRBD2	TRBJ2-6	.	CAGGDRSSGANVLTF	TGTGCCGGGGGGGACCGTTCCTCTGGGGCCAACGTCCTGACTTTC